This T cell receptor (beta chain) was captured by sequencing in a study of cytomegalovirus exposure and HLA in healthy donors. V lost 0 bases and J lost 5, with 10 bases in between. This CDR3 contains 13 residues. Per the germline V gene, CDR1 is GTSNPN and CDR2 is SVGIG (reference sequence). To note about this clone: Its antigen remains unidentified.

From the approximately 120-subject validation cohort, which was separate from the roughly 630-subject first cohort, the donors were drawn. Study results and limitations: Most TCR sequences proved rare, with some public TCRs found in many donors. The authors enumerated roughly 180 TCR beta chains as linked to cytomegalovirus.

TCRdb keeps only in-frame clones here, not all; method: immunoSEQ multiplex PCR. The sample has 150,000 to 200,000 clones, 86% seen once; the top ten hold roughly 1.5%. The chain employs TRBV30 and TRBJ1-2; a weak D match, TRBD1 (5 bases). Material: PBMCs. The TCR comes from a woman aged 18-29 years in good health and CMV-seronegative. CDR3: CAWSVTGGYGYTF. CDR3 coding DNA: TGTGCCTGGAGTGTTACTGGGGGGTATGGCTACACCTTC.